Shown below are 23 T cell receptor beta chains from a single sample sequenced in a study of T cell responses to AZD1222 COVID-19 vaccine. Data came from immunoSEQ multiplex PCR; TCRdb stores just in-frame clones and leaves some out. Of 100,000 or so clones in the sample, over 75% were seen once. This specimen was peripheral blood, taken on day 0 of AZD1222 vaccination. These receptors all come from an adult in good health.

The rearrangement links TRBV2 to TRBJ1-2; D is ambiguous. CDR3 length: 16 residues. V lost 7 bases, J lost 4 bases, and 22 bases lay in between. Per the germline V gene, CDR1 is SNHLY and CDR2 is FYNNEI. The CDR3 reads CASTIPLGDPLYGYTF. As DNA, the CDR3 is TGTGCCAGCACCATCCCCCTGGGCGACCCTCTCTATGGCTACACCTTC.

The CDR3 spells CASSTRADSPSYEQYF. The CDR3 nucleotides read TGTGCCAGCAGCACGCGGGCGGACTCACCCAGCTACGAGCAGTACTTC. This chain connects TRBV7-8 to TRBJ2-7, with a tentative D call TRBD2 (5 bases). The CDR3 covers 16 residues. Per germline, CDR1 SGHVS and CDR2 FQNEAQ. The V gene lost 5 bases and the J gene lost 3 bases, with 20 bases spanning the gap.

Here the CDR3 reads CATSRDPNNEKLFF. CDR3 sequence (DNA): TGTGCCACCAGCAGAGATCCAAATAATGAAAAACTGTTTTTT. The chain couples TRBV15 to TRBJ1-4, with D uncertain. This CDR3 spans 14 amino acids. The V gene lost 0 bases and the J gene lost 4 bases, with 6 bases spanning the gap. Germline loops: CDR1 LNHNV, CDR2 YYDKDF (reference sequence).

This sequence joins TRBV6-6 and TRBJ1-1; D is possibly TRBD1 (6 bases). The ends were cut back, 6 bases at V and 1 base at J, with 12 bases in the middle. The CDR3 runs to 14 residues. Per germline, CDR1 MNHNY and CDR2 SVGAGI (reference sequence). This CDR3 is CASRPGTPNTEAFF. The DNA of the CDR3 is TGTGCCAGCAGACCCGGGACACCGAACACTGAAGCTTTCTTT.

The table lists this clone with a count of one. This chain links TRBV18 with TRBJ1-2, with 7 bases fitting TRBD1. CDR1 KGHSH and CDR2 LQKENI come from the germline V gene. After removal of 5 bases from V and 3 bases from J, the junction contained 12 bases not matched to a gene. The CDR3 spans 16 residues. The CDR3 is CASSIQNRDSDYGYTF. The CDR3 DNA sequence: TGTGCCAGCTCAATACAGAACCGGGACAGCGACTATGGCTACACCTTC.

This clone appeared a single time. CDR3 loop: CASSLEAGGLGQETQYF. Here the CDR3 DNA reads TGCGCCAGCAGCTTGGAAGCGGGAGGGCTAGGTCAAGAGACCCAGTACTTC. The chain is built from TRBV5-1 and TRBJ2-5, with 10 bases matching TRBD2. The length of the CDR3 is 17 residues. Germline loops: CDR1 SGHRS, CDR2 YFSETQ. Trimming cost V 0 bases and J 2 bases; bases outside gene matches: 7. The full variable domain, with the rest looked up from reference TRBV5-1 and TRBJ2-5, is KAGVTQTPRYLIKTRGQQVTLSCSPISGHRSVSWYQQTPGQGLQFLFEYFSETQRNKGNFPGRFSGRQFSNSRSEMNVSTLELGDSALYLCASSLEAGGLGQETQYFGPGTRLLVL.

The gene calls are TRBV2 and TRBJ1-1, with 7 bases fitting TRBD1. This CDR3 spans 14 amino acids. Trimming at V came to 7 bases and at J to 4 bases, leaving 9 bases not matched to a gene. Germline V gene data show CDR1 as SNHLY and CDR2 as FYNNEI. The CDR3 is CASNKEQGSTEAFF. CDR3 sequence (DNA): TGTGCCAGCAATAAAGAACAGGGGAGCACTGAAGCTTTCTTT.

CDR3 in amino acids: CASSFKGDTEAFF. The CDR3, as DNA: TGTGCCAGCAGTTTCAAAGGGGACACTGAAGCTTTCTTT. The chain combines TRBV12-3 or TRBV12-4 with TRBJ1-1; tentatively, D is TRBD1 (5 bases). The CDR3 consists of 13 residues. V lost 3 bases and J lost 3, with 8 bases in between.

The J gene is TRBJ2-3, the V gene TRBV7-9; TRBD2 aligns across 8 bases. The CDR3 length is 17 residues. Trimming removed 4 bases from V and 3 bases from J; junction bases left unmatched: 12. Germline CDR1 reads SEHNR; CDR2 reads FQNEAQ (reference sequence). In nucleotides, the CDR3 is TGTGCCAGCAGCTCGCTCTTTAGCGGGGAGGGGACAGATACGCAGTATTTT. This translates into CASSSLFSGEGTDTQYF.

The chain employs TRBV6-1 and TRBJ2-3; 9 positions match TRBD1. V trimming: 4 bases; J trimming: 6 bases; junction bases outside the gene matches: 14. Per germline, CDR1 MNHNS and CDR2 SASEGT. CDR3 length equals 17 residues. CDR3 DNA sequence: TGTGCCAGCAGTGGCCTGGGACAGGGAATTGAAAGGGATACGCAGTATTTT. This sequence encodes CASSGLGQGIERDTQYF.

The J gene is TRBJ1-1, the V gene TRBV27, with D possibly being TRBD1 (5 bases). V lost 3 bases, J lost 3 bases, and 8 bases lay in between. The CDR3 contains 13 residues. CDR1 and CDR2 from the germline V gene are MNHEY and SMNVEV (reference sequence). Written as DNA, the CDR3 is TGTGCCAGCAGTTTCGGGGCAGACACTGAAGCTTTCTTT. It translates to CASSFGADTEAFF.

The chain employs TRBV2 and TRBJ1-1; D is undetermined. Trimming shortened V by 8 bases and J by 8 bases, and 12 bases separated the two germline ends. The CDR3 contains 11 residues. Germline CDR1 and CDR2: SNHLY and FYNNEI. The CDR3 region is CASDPGPEAFF. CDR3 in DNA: TGTGCCAGCGATCCAGGCCCAGAAGCTTTCTTT.

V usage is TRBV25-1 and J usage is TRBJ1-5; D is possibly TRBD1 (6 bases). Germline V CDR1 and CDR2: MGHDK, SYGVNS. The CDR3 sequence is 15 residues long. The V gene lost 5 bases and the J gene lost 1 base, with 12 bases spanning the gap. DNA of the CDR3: TGTGCCAGCAGTTCTAACAGGGACAGCAATCAGCCCCAGCATTTT. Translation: CASSSNRDSNQPQHF.

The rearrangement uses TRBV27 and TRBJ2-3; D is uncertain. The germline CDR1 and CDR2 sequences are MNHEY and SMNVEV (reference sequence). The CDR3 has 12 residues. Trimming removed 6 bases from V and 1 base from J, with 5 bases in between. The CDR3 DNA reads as TGTGCCAGCAGGAGACGCACAGATACGCAGTATTTT. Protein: CASRRRTDTQYF.

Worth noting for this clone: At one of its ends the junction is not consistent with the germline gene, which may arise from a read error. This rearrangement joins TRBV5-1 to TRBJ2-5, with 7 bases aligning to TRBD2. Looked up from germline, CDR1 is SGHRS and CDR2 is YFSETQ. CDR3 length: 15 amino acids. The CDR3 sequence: CASTLGGSQQETQYF. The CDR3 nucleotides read TGCGCCAGCACCTTGGGGGGGTCCCAGCAAGAGACCCAGTACTTC.

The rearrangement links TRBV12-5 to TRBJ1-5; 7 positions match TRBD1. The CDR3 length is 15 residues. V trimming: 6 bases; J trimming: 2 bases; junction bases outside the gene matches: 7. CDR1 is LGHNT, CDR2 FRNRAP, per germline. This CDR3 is CASGPDRSRNQPQHF. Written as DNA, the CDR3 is TGTGCTAGTGGCCCGGACAGGTCCCGCAATCAGCCCCAGCATTTT.

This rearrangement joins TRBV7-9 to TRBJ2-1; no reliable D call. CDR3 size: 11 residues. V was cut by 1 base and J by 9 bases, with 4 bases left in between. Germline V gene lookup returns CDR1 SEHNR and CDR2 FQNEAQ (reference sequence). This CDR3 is CASSLVGEQFF. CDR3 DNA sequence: TGTGCCAGCAGCTTAGTAGGTGAGCAGTTCTTC.

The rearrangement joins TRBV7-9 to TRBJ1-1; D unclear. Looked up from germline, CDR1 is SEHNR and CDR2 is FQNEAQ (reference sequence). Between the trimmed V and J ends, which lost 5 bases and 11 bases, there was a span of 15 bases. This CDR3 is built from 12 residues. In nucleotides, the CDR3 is TGTGCCAGCAGCCCAATAATAAACGGGGCTTTCTTT. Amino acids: CASSPIINGAFF.

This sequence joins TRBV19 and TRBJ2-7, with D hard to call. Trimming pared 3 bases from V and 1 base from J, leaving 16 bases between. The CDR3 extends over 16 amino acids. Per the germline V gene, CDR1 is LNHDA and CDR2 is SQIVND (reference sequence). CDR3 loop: CASSISHSLVSYEQYF. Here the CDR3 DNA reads TGTGCCAGTAGTATTAGTCACAGCCTAGTTTCCTACGAGCAGTACTTC.

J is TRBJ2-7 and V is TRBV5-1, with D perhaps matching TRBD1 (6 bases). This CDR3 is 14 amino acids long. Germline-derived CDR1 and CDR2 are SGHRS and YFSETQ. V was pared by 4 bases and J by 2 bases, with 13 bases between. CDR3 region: CASSTGTITYEQYF. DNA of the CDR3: TGCGCCAGCAGCACTGGGACAATAACCTACGAGCAGTACTTC.

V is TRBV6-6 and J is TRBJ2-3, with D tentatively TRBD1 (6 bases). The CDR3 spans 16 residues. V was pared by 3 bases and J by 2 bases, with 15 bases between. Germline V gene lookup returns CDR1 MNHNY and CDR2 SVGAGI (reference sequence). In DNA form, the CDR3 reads TGTGCCAGCAGTTATACACAGGGTTGGGACACAGATACGCAGTATTTT. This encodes CASSYTQGWDTDTQYF.

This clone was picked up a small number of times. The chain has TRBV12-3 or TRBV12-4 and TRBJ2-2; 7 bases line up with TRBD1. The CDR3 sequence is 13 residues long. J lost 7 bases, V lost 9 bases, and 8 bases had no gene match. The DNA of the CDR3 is TGTGCCAGTACGACAGGGATGGGCGGGGAGCTGTTTTTT. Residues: CASTTGMGGELFF.

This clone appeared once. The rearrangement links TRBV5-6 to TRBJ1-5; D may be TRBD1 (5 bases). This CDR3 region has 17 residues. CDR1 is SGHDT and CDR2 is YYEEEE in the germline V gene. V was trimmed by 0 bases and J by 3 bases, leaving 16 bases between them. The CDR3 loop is CASSLAGQGRYNQPQHF. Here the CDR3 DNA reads TGTGCCAGCAGCTTGGCCGGGCAGGGAAGGTACAATCAGCCCCAGCATTTT.